This TCR beta chain derives from a study of shared clonotypes between healthy human individuals. Cells designated naive CD8 were CD45RO-negative and were positively selected for CCR7, with terminally differentiated effector memory CD45RA+ cells excluded. Donation came from healthy HIV-negative adults that had no recent acute infections or vaccinations. This CDR3 comprises 15 residues. The germline V gene encodes CDR1 SNHLY and CDR2 FYNNEI. Trimming removed 4 bases from V and 2 bases from J; junction bases left unmatched: 6. TCRdb keeps only in-frame clones here, not all; method: immunoSEQ multiplex PCR. The sample consists of some 2,100,000 clones, around 93% of them appearing once.

V and J are TRBV2 and TRBJ2-3, with 7 positions matching TRBD2. The sequence derives from a man aged 18 to 29 in good health. Some clones in this sample may be carry-over from other donors' samples. The sample comprised naive CD8+ T cells from PBMCs. CDR3 sequence (DNA): TGTGCCAGCAGTGGGGGTCTAGCGGCCACAGATACGCAGTATTTT. It yields the protein CASSGGLAATDTQYF.